This entry lists 2 T cell receptor beta chains sequenced from one sample in a study of blood T cell repertoires in COVID-19. Profiled with immunoSEQ multiplex PCR; TCRdb holds only in-frame clones, not every one. The sample lists roughly 360,000 clones, around 87% occurring once. Sequencing was carried out using PBMCs or T cells enriched from blood (not recorded which). The receptor set was obtained from a woman in her 30s with acute COVID-19.

The chain couples TRBV3-1 (or the pseudogene TRBV3-2) to TRBJ1-5; TRBD1 matches at 10 bases. From germline, CDR1 is LGHDT and CDR2 YNNKEL (reference sequence). CDR3 length: 18 amino acids. Germline trimming cut 7 bases from V and 3 bases from J; bases unmatched to any gene: 15. This CDR3 reads CASTRDRGAISNNQPQHF. For the CDR3, the DNA is TGTGCCAGCACCCGGGACAGGGGCGCCATCAGCAACAATCAGCCCCAGCATTTT.

The gene calls are TRBV10-1 and TRBJ1-2; D is possibly TRBD1 (5 bases). The CDR3 length is 14 residues. The germline V and J ends were trimmed by 0 bases and 5 bases, with 10 bases remaining between them. Germline V gene sequence: CDR1 WNHNN, CDR2 SYGVQD (reference sequence). The CDR3 spells CASSESSRGYGYTF. Written as DNA, the CDR3 is TGCGCCAGCAGTGAGTCCTCTAGGGGATATGGCTACACCTTC.